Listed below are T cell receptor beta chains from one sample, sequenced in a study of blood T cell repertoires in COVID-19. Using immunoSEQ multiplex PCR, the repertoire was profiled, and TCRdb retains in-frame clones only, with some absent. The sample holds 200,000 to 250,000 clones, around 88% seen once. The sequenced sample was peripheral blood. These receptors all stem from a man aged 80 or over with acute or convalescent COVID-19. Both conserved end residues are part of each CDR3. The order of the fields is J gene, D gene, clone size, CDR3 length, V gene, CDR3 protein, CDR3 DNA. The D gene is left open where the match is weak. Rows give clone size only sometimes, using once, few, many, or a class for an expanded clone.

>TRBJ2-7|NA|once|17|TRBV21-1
CASSKVGGGLNTYEQYF
TGTGCCAGCAGCAAAGTAGGCGGGGGGCTAAATACCTACGAGCAGTACTTC
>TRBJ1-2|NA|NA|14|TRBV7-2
CASRQTVANYGYTF
TGTGCCAGCAGACAGACAGTTGCTAACTATGGCTACACCTTC
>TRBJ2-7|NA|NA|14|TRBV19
CASSPYPGSYEQYF
TGTGCCAGTAGTCCATACCCAGGCTCCTACGAGCAGTACTTC
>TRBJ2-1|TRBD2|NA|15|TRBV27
CASSWASGSYNEQFF
TGTGCCAGCAGTTGGGCTAGCGGTTCCTACAATGAGCAGTTCTTC
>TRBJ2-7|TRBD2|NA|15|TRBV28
CASSRVSGSRDEQYF
TGTGCCAGCAGCCGCGTTAGCGGGAGTAGAGACGAGCAGTACTTC
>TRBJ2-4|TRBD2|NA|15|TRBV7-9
CASSLLAGDGNIQYF
TGTGCCAGCAGCTTACTAGCGGGAGATGGTAACATTCAGTACTTC
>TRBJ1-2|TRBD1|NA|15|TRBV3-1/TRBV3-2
CASSQIGQGIYGYTF
TGTGCCAGCAGCCAGATAGGACAGGGGATCTATGGCTACACCTTC
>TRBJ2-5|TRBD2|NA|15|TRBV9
CASSVGSSGQETQYF
TGTGCCAGCAGCGTAGGATCTAGCGGGCAAGAGACCCAGTACTTC
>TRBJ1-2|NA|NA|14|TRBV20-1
CSASQGGSNYGYTF
TGCAGTGCTAGTCAAGGAGGGAGTAACTATGGCTACACCTTC
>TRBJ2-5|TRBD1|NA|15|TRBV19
CASSTGTAGQETQYF
TGTGCCAGTAGTACTGGGACAGCTGGGCAAGAGACCCAGTACTTC
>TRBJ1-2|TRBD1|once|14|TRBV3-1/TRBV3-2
CASSQTGGRDGYTF
TGTGCCAGCAGCCAAACAGGGGGCAGGGATGGCTACACCTTC
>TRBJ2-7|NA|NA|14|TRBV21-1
CASKPTGVVYEQYF
TGTGCCTCCAAACCTACAGGGGTTGTCTACGAGCAGTACTTC
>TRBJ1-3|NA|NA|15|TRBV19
CASSIGHLSGNTIYF
TGTGCCAGTAGTATAGGGCACCTCTCTGGAAACACCATATATTTT
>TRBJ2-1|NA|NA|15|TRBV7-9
CASSYRFGSYNEQFF
TGTGCCAGCAGTTACAGGTTTGGCTCCTACAATGAGCAGTTCTTC
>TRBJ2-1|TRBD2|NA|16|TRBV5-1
CASSLMGTSGSSEQFF
TGCGCCAGCAGCTTGATGGGGACTAGCGGGAGCAGTGAGCAGTTCTTC
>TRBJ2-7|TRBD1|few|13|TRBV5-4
CASSYRDSYEQYF
TGTGCCAGCAGCTACCGGGACAGCTACGAGCAGTACTTC
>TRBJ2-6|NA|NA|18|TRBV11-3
CASSSWRTSLAGANVLTF
TGTGCCAGCAGCTCCTGGAGGACCTCTTTAGCTGGGGCCAACGTCCTGACTTTC